These 2 T cell receptor beta chains were sequenced from one sample in a study of shared clonotypes between healthy human individuals. Sequenced by immunoSEQ multiplex PCR; TCRdb stores in-frame clones only, minus some. The profile shows over 800,000 clones, 92% of them singletons. Terminally differentiated effector memory CD45RA+ cells were left out of the naive CD8 fraction, which was CD45RO-negative and positively selected for CCR7. Sequencing input: naive CD8+ T cells sorted from blood. The source is a man aged 25 to 40 in good health.

The V and J genes are TRBV28 and TRBJ2-1; 16 positions match TRBD2. CDR1 and CDR2 from the germline V gene are MDHEN and SYDVKM. There are 17 residues in the CDR3. V lost 6 bases and J lost 2; bases outside the gene matches: 4. The CDR3 sequence is CASSQGLAGGPYNEQFF. The CDR3 nucleotides are TGTGCCAGCAGCCAGGGACTAGCGGGAGGGCCCTACAATGAGCAGTTCTTC. Filled out from reference TRBV28 and TRBJ2-1, the complete variable domain reads DVKVTQSSRYLVKRTGEKVFLECVQDMDHENMFWYRQDPGLGLRLIYFSYDVKMKEKGDIPEGYSVSREKKERFSLILESASTNQTSMYLCASSQGLAGGPYNEQFFGPGTRLTVL.

V usage is TRBV27 and J usage is TRBJ2-3, with 8 bases matching TRBD1. Looked up from germline, CDR1 is MNHEY and CDR2 is SMNVEV (reference sequence). The CDR3 loop spans 22 amino acids. V dropped 5 bases and J dropped 3; count of bases not matched to a gene: 28. The CDR3 DNA is TGTGCCAGCAGTCCACAAATTTTCACTTTAGGGCAGGGGGCTGAGGGGACAGATACGCAGTATTTT. Its protein product is CASSPQIFTLGQGAEGTDTQYF.